A single sample gave rise to the 13 T cell receptor beta chains below, sequenced in a study of control samples from healthy donors and cancer patients. The protocol was immunoSEQ multiplex PCR, while the TCRdb copy is restricted to in-frame clones and leaves out a portion. The table lists 75,000 to 100,000 clones, 80% to 95% of them singletons. The material sequenced was blood. The source of these receptors is a human donor in good health. The donor label of this sample is uncertain.

The chain has TRBV19 and TRBJ2-3; D is unclear. Trimming took off 9 bases at V and 2 bases at J, with 12 bases between the two ends. Germline V gene lookup returns CDR1 LNHDA and CDR2 SQIVND (reference sequence). This CDR3 region has 13 residues. The CDR3, as DNA: TGTGCCAGCAACCTGGGCCCCACAGATACGCAGTATTTT. Translation: CASNLGPTDTQYF. The variable domain in full, with the rest retrieved from reference TRBV19 and TRBJ2-3, is DGGITQSPKYLFRKEGQNVTLSCEQNLNHDAMYWYRQDPGQGLRLIYYSQIVNDFQKGDIAEGYSVSREKKESFPLTVTSAQKNPTAFYLCASNLGPTDTQYFGPGTRLTVL.

This sequence joins TRBV19 and TRBJ2-7; 9 bases are a match to TRBD1. The CDR3 runs to 14 residues. Germline assignment: CDR1 LNHDA and CDR2 SQIVND (reference sequence). V was pared by 9 bases and J by 1 base, with 7 bases of the junction left unmatched. The CDR3 is CASHRTGDSYEQYF. DNA of the CDR3: TGTGCCAGCCATAGGACAGGGGATTCCTACGAGCAGTACTTC.

This sequence joins TRBV2 and TRBJ1-4; 8 positions agree with TRBD1. Germline CDR1 is SNHLY and CDR2 is FYNNEI. CDR3 length equals 14 residues. V trimming: 6 bases; J trimming: 12 bases; junction bases outside the gene matches: 12. This chain's CDR3 is CASRQQGGIGELFF. CDR3 nucleotides: TGTGCCAGCAGGCAACAGGGGGGGATTGGGGAACTGTTTTTT.

The V call is TRBV6-1, the J call TRBJ2-3; weak D call: TRBD2 (5 bases). This CDR3 region has 13 residues. Deletions cut 3 bases from V and 7 bases from J, with 11 bases between. Germline V lookup: CDR1 MNHNS, CDR2 SASEGT. In DNA form, the CDR3 reads TGTGCCAGCAGTGAGGGGAGTCGGCATACGCAGTATTTT. It translates to CASSEGSRHTQYF.

The chain uses TRBV24-1 and TRBJ2-1, with 7 bases that match TRBD2. The ends lost 4 bases at V and 3 bases at J; junction bases unmatched: 5. The CDR3 has 15 residues. Germline values: CDR1 KGHDR, CDR2 SFDVKD. The CDR3 sequence: CATSEAGSNYNEQFF. CDR3 nucleotide sequence: TGTGCCACCAGTGAAGCGGGGAGTAACTACAATGAGCAGTTCTTC.

This rearrangement joins TRBV15 to TRBJ2-5, with 10 bases identical to TRBD2. The ends lost 0 bases at V and 1 base at J; junction bases unmatched: 8. CDR1 LNHNV and CDR2 YYDKDF come from the germline V gene (reference sequence). The CDR3 contains 18 residues. Written as DNA, the CDR3 is TGTGCCACCAGCAGAGATCGGGTTAGCGGGGGGTTCCAAGAGACCCAGTACTTC. This translates into CATSRDRVSGGFQETQYF.

The CDR3 protein is CASTRAAIGYTF. Here the CDR3 DNA reads TGTGCCAGCACACGAGCCGCGATCGGCTACACCTTC. The chain links TRBV6-5 to TRBJ1-2; unclear D gene. The V end was cut by 7 bases, the J end by 8 bases, with 14 bases between. Germline values: CDR1 MNHEY, CDR2 SVGAGI. The CDR3 runs to 12 residues.

This rearrangement joins TRBV6-6 to TRBJ2-4; no definite D call. Trimming took 6 bases from V and 3 from J, leaving 18 bases between them. Germline V CDR1 and CDR2: MNHNY, SVGAGI (reference sequence). This CDR3 has 16 residues. The CDR3 bases are TGTGCCAGCAGAATATACTCGACCGCCAGCAAAAACATTCAGTACTTC. Protein sequence: CASRIYSTASKNIQYF.

The chain combines TRBV3-1 (or the pseudogene TRBV3-2) with TRBJ2-3; D is unclear. Looked up from germline, CDR1 is LGHDT and CDR2 is YNNKEL (reference sequence). The CDR3 sequence is 17 residues long. Between the trimmed V and J ends, which lost 4 bases and 7 bases, there was a span of 24 bases. CDR3 region: CASSLRTLVAPRHTQYF. CDR3 coding DNA: TGTGCCAGCAGCCTCCGGACCCTAGTCGCCCCGCGGCATACGCAGTATTTT.

This clone was seen just once. The chain couples TRBV4-1 to TRBJ1-3; unclear D gene. Germline values: CDR1 MGHRA, CDR2 YSYEKL. The CDR3 consists of 15 residues. Between the trimmed V and J ends, which lost 1 base and 5 bases, there was a span of 12 bases. The CDR3 region is CASSQGPLPRNTIYF. The CDR3 coding sequence is TGCGCCAGCAGCCAAGGGCCCTTACCCAGAAACACCATATATTTT.

V is TRBV5-1 and J is TRBJ2-1, with 13 bases matching TRBD2. The CDR3 totals 14 residues. Germline CDR1 reads SGHRS; CDR2 reads YFSETQ. Trimming cost V 7 bases and J 6 bases; bases outside gene matches: 4. The CDR3 nucleotides are TGCGCCAGCGCTAGGACTAGCGGGGGCAATGAGCAGTTCTTC. This encodes CASARTSGGNEQFF.

V and J are TRBV6-5 and TRBJ1-1, with D uncertain. Germline loops: CDR1 MNHEY, CDR2 SVGAGI. The CDR3 has 15 residues. V was pared by 0 bases and J by 0 bases, with 8 bases between. CDR3 nucleotides: TGTGCCAGCAGTTACTCCGGGAACATGAACACTGAAGCTTTCTTT. Translated: CASSYSGNMNTEAFF.

The chain employs TRBV9 and TRBJ2-1; tentatively, D is TRBD2 (6 bases). The V gene lost 1 base and the J gene lost 1 base, with 9 bases spanning the gap. Germline V CDR1 and CDR2: SGDLS, YYNGEE. The CDR3 loop spans 15 amino acids. Here the CDR3 DNA reads TGTGCCAGCAGCGTATGGGGAGGATCCTACAATGAGCAGTTCTTC. Its translation is CASSVWGGSYNEQFF. Variable domain in full (rest from reference TRBV9 and TRBJ2-1): DSGVTQTPKHLITATGQRVTLRCSPRSGDLSVYWYQQSLDQGLQFLIQYYNGEERAKGNILERFSAQQFPDLHSELNLSSLELGDSALYFCASSVWGGSYNEQFFGPGTRLTVL.